The 22 T cell receptor beta chains below all came from one sample that was sequenced in a study of monozygotic twins with inflammatory bowel disease. TCRdb reprocessed the 5' RACE reads and keeps a single row for each CDR3 protein, giving no DNA. This sample's table has around 190,000 distinct CDR3 sequences. What was sequenced was blood. The receptors derive from a human donor with ulcerative colitis or Crohn's disease, or a healthy co-twin of an affected twin (not recorded which).

V is TRBV18 and J is TRBJ1-2; TCRdb calls TRBD1, which cannot be checked without DNA. Germline V lookup: CDR1 KGHSH, CDR2 LQKENI. The CDR3 consists of 15 residues. CDR3 amino acids: CASSPSGTGLIGYTF. The full variable domain, its missing parts supplied by reference TRBV18 and TRBJ1-2, is NAGVMQNPRHLVRRRGQEARLRCSPMKGHSHVYWYRQLPEEGLKFMVYLQKENIIDESGMPKERFSAEFPKEGPSILRIQQVVRGDSAAYFCASSPSGTGLIGYTFGSGTRLTVV.

This CDR3 is CSVDLQGIYGYTF. V and J are TRBV29-1 and TRBJ1-2; TCRdb outputs TRBD1, but without DNA this stays unchecked. The CDR3 has 13 amino acids. From germline, CDR1 is SQVTM and CDR2 ANQGSEA.

The genes are TRBV20-1 and TRBJ2-3; the D call from TCRdb, TRBD1, cannot be confirmed without DNA. The CDR3 contains 15 residues. Germline CDR1 DFQATT, CDR2 SNEGSKA (reference sequence). The CDR3 reads CSALRGRASTDTQYF.

The chain employs TRBV9 and TRBJ1-6; no DNA is available, so the TRBD1 call from TCRdb remains unchecked. The germline V gene has CDR1 SGDLS and CDR2 YYNGEE. The CDR3 totals 15 residues. CDR3: CASSGGTDRSSPLHF. The full variable domain, in which reference TRBV9 and TRBJ1-6 provide the parts outside the CDR3, is DSGVTQTPKHLITATGQRVTLRCSPRSGDLSVYWYQQSLDQGLQFLIQYYNGEERAKGNILERFSAQQFPDLHSELNLSSLELGDSALYFCASSGGTDRSSPLHFGNGTRLTVT.

V usage is TRBV12-3 or TRBV12-4 and J usage is TRBJ2-3; the D gene TCRdb calls, TRBD2, cannot be checked with no DNA. There are 19 residues in the CDR3. CDR3 residues: CASSSYSPAGGGASDTQYF.

This chain connects TRBV19 to TRBJ1-2; TCRdb returns TRBD1, unconfirmable since there is no DNA. The CDR3 loop spans 15 amino acids. The V gene's germline CDR1 is LNHDA and CDR2 SQIVND (reference sequence). The CDR3 loop is CASSMTGGSNYGYTF.

The chain carries TRBV7-9 and TRBJ2-1; there is no DNA to check the TCRdb D call of TRBD2. CDR1 is SEHNR and CDR2 is FQNEAQ in the germline V gene (reference sequence). The CDR3 is 17 amino acids. The CDR3 loop reads CASSLGPSGGTYNEQFF.

This chain uses TRBV12-3 or TRBV12-4 with TRBJ2-3. The CDR3 length is 14 residues. The CDR3 sequence is CASSLTGPTDTQYF.

V usage is TRBV6-5 and J usage is TRBJ2-7; there is no DNA to check the TCRdb D call of TRBD1. The V gene's germline CDR1 is MNHEY and CDR2 SVGAGI. The CDR3 extends over 15 amino acids. The CDR3 loop is CASSYGGASSYEQYF.

The chain employs TRBV5-1 and TRBJ1-4; TCRdb proposes TRBD1, but this gene call is untestable without DNA. Germline CDR1 and CDR2: SGHRS and YFSETQ. The length of the CDR3 is 14 residues. CDR3 amino acids: CTSSFGQGGEKLFF.

The J gene is TRBJ1-1, the V gene TRBV6-5. Germline V gene sequence: CDR1 MNHEY, CDR2 SVGAGI. CDR3 length: 15 residues. The CDR3 is CASSYSGRVGTEAFF.

The chain joins TRBV11-2 to TRBJ2-5; TCRdb names TRBD1, which stays unverified in the absence of DNA. Germline V gene data show CDR1 as SGHAT and CDR2 as FQNNGV. CDR3 length equals 15 residues. CDR3 region: CASSLTSGPQETQYF. Using reference TRBV11-2 and TRBJ2-5 for the parts outside the CDR3, the full variable domain is EAGVAQSPRYKIIEKRQSVAFWCNPISGHATLYWYQQILGQGPKLLIQFQNNGVVDDSQLPKDRFSAERLKGVDSTLKIQPAKLEDSAVYLCASSLTSGPQETQYFGPGTRLLVL.

V and J are TRBV5-1 and TRBJ1-2; TCRdb's D gene call, TRBD1, goes unchecked for lack of DNA. The germline CDR1 and CDR2 sequences are SGHRS and YFSETQ. This CDR3 region has 16 residues. CDR3 sequence: CASSSTGGRRNYGYTF.

The chain couples TRBV5-6 to TRBJ1-4; TCRdb's D call, TRBD1, is unchecked because there is no DNA. Germline V gene lookup returns CDR1 SGHDT and CDR2 YYEEEE. This CDR3 comprises 14 residues. CDR3 loop: CASSLAQGGEKLFF.

The rearrangement links TRBV5-4 to TRBJ2-3; TCRdb calls TRBD1, which cannot be checked without DNA. Germline V gene sequence: CDR1 SGHNT, CDR2 YYREEE (reference sequence). The CDR3 runs to 15 residues. CDR3 residues: CASSLERGSYDTQYF.

This chain connects TRBV20-1 to TRBJ1-2; without DNA, the TCRdb call of TRBD1 cannot be checked. The CDR3 sequence is 14 residues long. From germline, CDR1 is DFQATT and CDR2 SNEGSKA (reference sequence). The CDR3: CSAEAGRGVHGYTF.

The V call is TRBV6-2 or TRBV6-3, the J call TRBJ2-1; with no DNA, the TCRdb D assignment of TRBD2 cannot be verified. The length of the CDR3 is 14 residues. Germline V lookup: CDR1 MNHEY, CDR2 SVGEGT. The CDR3 is CASRLAGGRNEQFF.

The chain carries TRBV24-1 and TRBJ2-5. Germline V CDR1 and CDR2: KGHDR, SFDVKD. The CDR3 has 12 residues. CDR3 in amino acids: CATKGNQETQYF.

V usage is TRBV27 and J usage is TRBJ1-5; TCRdb returns TRBD1, unconfirmable since there is no DNA. Germline lookup yields CDR1 MNHEY and CDR2 SMNVEV (reference sequence). The CDR3 sequence is 19 residues long. This chain's CDR3 is CASSFPRDRGSGFNQPQHF.

The chain joins TRBV7-2 to TRBJ2-1; as DNA is missing, the TRBD1 call by TCRdb cannot be tested. This CDR3 has 14 amino acids. Per the germline V gene, CDR1 is SGHTA and CDR2 is FQGNSA. The CDR3 reads CASSTGASYNEQFF.

This chain connects TRBV12-3 or TRBV12-4 to TRBJ1-2. The CDR3 sequence is 14 residues long. CDR3 residues: CASSLADPPYGYTF.

The chain couples TRBV3-1 to TRBJ1-4; the TCRdb D gene call, TRBD1, has no DNA to confirm it. Per the germline V gene, CDR1 is LGHDT and CDR2 is YNNKEL (reference sequence). This CDR3 spans 17 amino acids. CDR3 in amino acids: CASSQGGQAGTNEKLFF.